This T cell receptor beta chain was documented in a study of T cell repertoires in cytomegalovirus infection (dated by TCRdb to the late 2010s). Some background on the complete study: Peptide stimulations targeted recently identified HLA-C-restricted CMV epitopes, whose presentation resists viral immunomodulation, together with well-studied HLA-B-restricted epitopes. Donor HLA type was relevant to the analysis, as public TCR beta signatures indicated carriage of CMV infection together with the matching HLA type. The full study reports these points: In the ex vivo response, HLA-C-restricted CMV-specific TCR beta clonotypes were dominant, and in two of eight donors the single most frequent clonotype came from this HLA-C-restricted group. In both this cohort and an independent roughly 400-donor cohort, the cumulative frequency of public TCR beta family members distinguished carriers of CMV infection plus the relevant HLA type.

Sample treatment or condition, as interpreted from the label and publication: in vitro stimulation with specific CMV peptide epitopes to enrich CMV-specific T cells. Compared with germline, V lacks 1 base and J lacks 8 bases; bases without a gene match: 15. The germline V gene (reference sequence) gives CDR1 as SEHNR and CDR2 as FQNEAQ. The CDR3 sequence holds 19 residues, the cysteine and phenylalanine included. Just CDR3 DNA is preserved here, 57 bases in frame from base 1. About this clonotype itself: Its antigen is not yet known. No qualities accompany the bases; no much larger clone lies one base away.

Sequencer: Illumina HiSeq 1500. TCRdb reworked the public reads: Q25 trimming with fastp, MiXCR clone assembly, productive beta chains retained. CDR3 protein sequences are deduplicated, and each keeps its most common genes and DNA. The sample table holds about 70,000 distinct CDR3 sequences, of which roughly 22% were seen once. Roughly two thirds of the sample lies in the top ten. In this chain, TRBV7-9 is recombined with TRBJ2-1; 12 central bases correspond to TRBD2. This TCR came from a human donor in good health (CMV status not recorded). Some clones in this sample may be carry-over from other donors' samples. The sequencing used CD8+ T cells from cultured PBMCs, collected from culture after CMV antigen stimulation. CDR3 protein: CASSLDITSGGTLGDEQFF. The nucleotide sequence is TGTGCCAGCAGCTTAGACATCACTAGCGGGGGGACCCTCGGGGATGAGCAGTTCTTC.